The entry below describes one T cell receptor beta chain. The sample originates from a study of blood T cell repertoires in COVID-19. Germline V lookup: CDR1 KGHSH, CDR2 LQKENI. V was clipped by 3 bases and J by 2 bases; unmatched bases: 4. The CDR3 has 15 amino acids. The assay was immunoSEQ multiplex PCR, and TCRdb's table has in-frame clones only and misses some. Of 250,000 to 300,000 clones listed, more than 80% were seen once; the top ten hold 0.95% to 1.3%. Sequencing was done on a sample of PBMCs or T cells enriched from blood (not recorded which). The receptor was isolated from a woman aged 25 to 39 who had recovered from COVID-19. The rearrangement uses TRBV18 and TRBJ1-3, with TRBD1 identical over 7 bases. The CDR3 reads CASSPQQGTGNTIYF. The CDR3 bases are TGTGCCAGCTCACCCCAACAGGGGACTGGAAACACCATATATTTT.